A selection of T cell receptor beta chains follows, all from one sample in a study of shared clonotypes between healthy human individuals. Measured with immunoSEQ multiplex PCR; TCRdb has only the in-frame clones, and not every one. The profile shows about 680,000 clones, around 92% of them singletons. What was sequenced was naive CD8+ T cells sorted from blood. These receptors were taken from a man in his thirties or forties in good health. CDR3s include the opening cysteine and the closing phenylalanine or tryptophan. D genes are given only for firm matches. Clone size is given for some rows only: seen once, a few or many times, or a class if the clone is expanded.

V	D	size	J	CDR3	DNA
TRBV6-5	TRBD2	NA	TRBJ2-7	CASTEAGPYDEQYF	TGTGCCAGCACGGAAGCGGGACCCTACGACGAGCAGTACTTC
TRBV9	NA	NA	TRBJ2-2	CASSVVDTGELFF	TGTGCCAGCAGCGTAGTAGACACCGGGGAGCTGTTTTTT
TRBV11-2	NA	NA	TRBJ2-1	CASSGGVWRGYNEQFF	TGTGCCAGCAGCGGAGGAGTATGGCGGGGATACAATGAGCAGTTCTTC
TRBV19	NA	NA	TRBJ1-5	CASSRPPGGLEPQHF	TGTGCCAGTAGTAGACCCCCCGGGGGTTTGGAGCCCCAGCATTTT
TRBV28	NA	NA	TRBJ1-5	CASSLLISGPNNQPQHF	TGTGCCAGCAGTTTATTAATTTCTGGACCTAACAATCAGCCCCAGCATTTT
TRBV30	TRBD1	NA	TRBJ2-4	CAWGRGQGKNIQYF	TGTGCCTGGGGTCGAGGACAGGGCAAAAACATTCAGTACTTC
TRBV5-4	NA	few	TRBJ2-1	CASQASSYNEQFF	TGTGCCAGCCAGGCGAGCTCCTACAATGAGCAGTTCTTC
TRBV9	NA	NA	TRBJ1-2	CASSTGAGGYTF	TGTGCCAGCAGCACGGGGGCCGGGGGCTACACCTTC
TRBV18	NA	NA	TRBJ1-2	CASSPPGERTHGYTF	TGTGCCAGCTCACCCCCGGGGGAGAGGACCCATGGCTACACCTTC
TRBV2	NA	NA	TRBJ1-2	CASSEVGDYTF	TGTGCCAGCAGTGAAGTCGGGGACTACACCTTC
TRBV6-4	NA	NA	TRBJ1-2	CASSEGSGEHNGYTF	TGTGCCAGCAGTGAAGGGAGCGGGGAGCACAACGGCTACACCTTC
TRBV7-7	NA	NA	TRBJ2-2	CASSPRGGRYSGELFF	TGTGCCAGCAGCCCTCGTGGGGGGCGATATTCCGGGGAGCTGTTTTTT
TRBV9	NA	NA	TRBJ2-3	CASRGSTDTQYF	TGTGCCAGCAGAGGGAGCACAGATACGCAGTATTTT
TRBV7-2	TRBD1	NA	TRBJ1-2	CASSYDRGGGYTF	TGTGCCAGCAGCTATGACAGGGGAGGTGGCTACACCTTC
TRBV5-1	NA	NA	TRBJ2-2	CASSLAGGELFF	TGCGCCAGCAGCTTGGCCGGCGGGGAGCTGTTTTTT
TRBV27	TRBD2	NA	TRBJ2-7	CASSEDSGREYEQYF	TGTGCCAGCAGTGAGGATAGCGGGAGGGAGTACGAGCAGTACTTC
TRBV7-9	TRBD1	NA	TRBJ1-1	CASSANRGRGTEAFF	TGTGCCAGCAGCGCTAACAGGGGCCGAGGGACTGAAGCTTTCTTT
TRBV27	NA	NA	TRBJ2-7	CASSGVGSSYEQYF	TGTGCCAGCAGTGGAGTAGGGAGCTCCTACGAGCAGTACTTC
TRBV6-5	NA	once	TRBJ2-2	CASSYSMSTGELFF	TGTGCCAGCAGTTACTCGATGTCGACCGGGGAGCTGTTTTTT
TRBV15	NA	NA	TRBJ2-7	CATSREIIMTTYEQYF	TGTGCCACCAGCAGAGAGATTATTATGACTACCTACGAGCAGTACTTC